The clone carrying this TCR beta chain appeared once. Its antigen remains unknown. The data originate from a study of CD8+ T cells in alopecia areata. V was pared by 4 bases and J by 2 bases, with 8 bases of the junction left unmatched. Germline V gene data show CDR1 as SGHNT and CDR2 as YENEEA. CDR3 length: 17 residues. Study outcomes and limitations: Normal scalp had lower clonality than lesional scalp, with alopecia totalis/universalis lesions showing this most strongly.

RNA extraction was followed by reverse transcription into cDNA, which acted as the sequencing template. TCRdb's copy holds only in-frame clones and misses some; the assay was immunoSEQ multiplex PCR. Counted here are more than 90,000 clones, 35% to 40% occurring once; the ten biggest clones make up approximately 3.3%. The chain carries TRBV11-3 and TRBJ2-3; TRBD2 aligns across 11 bases. Sample: CD4+ T cells sorted from blood. The sequence was obtained from a human donor with alopecia areata. The chain's CDR3 is CASSSRLAGSLTDTQYF. The DNA for the CDR3 is TGTGCCAGCAGCTCGCGACTAGCGGGATCCCTCACAGATACGCAGTATTTT.